A selection of T cell receptor beta chains follows, all from one sample in a study of cytomegalovirus exposure and HLA in healthy donors. Repertoires were generated with immunoSEQ multiplex PCR, while TCRdb's copy carries only in-frame clones and drops some. The sample shows some 190,000 clones, over 80% of them seen only once. Sequencing was carried out using PBMCs. The receptors originated from a boy aged 2-15 years in good health and CMV-seronegative. CDR3s include the opening cysteine and the closing phenylalanine or tryptophan. Each record gives: CDR3 protein, CDR3 DNA, J gene, V gene, clone size, D gene. D genes are given only for firm matches. Expanded clones are given a class, and other clones once, few, many or no size at all.

cdr3_aa: CASSPSGTGTNYGYTF
cdr3_nt: TGTGCCAGCTCGCCTTCCGGGACAGGCACCAACTATGGCTACACCTTC
j_call: TRBJ1-2
v_call: TRBV18
clone_size: -
d_call: TRBD1

cdr3_aa: CASTGAELPYNEQFF
cdr3_nt: TGTGCCAGCACAGGAGCGGAGCTCCCCTACAATGAGCAGTTCTTC
j_call: TRBJ2-1
v_call: TRBV27
clone_size: -
d_call: -

cdr3_aa: CASSHGDHEQYF
cdr3_nt: TGTGCCAGCAGCCATGGAGACCACGAGCAGTACTTC
j_call: TRBJ2-7
v_call: TRBV7-2
clone_size: -
d_call: -

cdr3_aa: CAISEVGAGEAFF
cdr3_nt: TGTGCCATCAGTGAGGTAGGGGCAGGTGAAGCTTTCTTT
j_call: TRBJ1-1
v_call: TRBV10-3
clone_size: -
d_call: -

cdr3_aa: CASITNPSGGVNEQFF
cdr3_nt: TGTGCCAGCATTACAAATCCTAGCGGGGGGGTCAATGAGCAGTTCTTC
j_call: TRBJ2-1
v_call: TRBV25-1
clone_size: -
d_call: TRBD2

cdr3_aa: CASRQGQGISETQYF
cdr3_nt: TGTGCCAGCAGACAAGGACAGGGAATTTCAGAGACCCAGTACTTC
j_call: TRBJ2-5
v_call: TRBV5-6
clone_size: -
d_call: TRBD1

cdr3_aa: CSVCGLTDYGYTF
cdr3_nt: TGCAGCGTCTGTGGACTCACCGACTATGGCTACACCTTC
j_call: TRBJ1-2
v_call: TRBV29-1
clone_size: -
d_call: -

cdr3_aa: CASNLGQGDSPLHF
cdr3_nt: TGTGCCAGCAACCTCGGACAGGGGGATTCACCCCTCCACTTT
j_call: TRBJ1-6
v_call: TRBV6-5
clone_size: -
d_call: TRBD1

cdr3_aa: CASSQDPASSYEQYF
cdr3_nt: TGTGCCAGCAGCCAAGACCCCGCGAGCTCCTACGAGCAGTACTTC
j_call: TRBJ2-7
v_call: TRBV4-2
clone_size: -
d_call: -

cdr3_aa: CASSSLGGQIFQETQYF
cdr3_nt: TGTGCCAGCAGTTCCCTAGGGGGCCAAATTTTTCAAGAGACCCAGTACTTC
j_call: TRBJ2-5
v_call: TRBV2
clone_size: -
d_call: TRBD1

cdr3_aa: CAWSVPSLYSNQPQHF
cdr3_nt: TGTGCCTGGAGTGTGCCTAGTCTCTATAGCAATCAGCCCCAGCATTTT
j_call: TRBJ1-5
v_call: TRBV30
clone_size: -
d_call: -

cdr3_aa: CASSQGHPSTDTQYF
cdr3_nt: TGCGCCAGCAGCCAAGGACACCCTAGCACAGATACGCAGTATTTT
j_call: TRBJ2-3
v_call: TRBV4-3
clone_size: few
d_call: -

cdr3_aa: CASSLGRNTEAFF
cdr3_nt: TGTGCCAGCAGCTTAGGTAGGAACACTGAAGCTTTCTTT
j_call: TRBJ1-1
v_call: TRBV7-2
clone_size: -
d_call: -

cdr3_aa: CASSGPLAGATYNEQFF
cdr3_nt: TGTGCCAGCAGTGGGCCCCTAGCGGGGGCTACTTACAATGAGCAGTTCTTC
j_call: TRBJ2-1
v_call: TRBV2
clone_size: -
d_call: TRBD2

cdr3_aa: CASSRGRAAETQYF
cdr3_nt: TGTGCCAGCAGCCGCGGGAGGGCCGCGGAGACCCAGTACTTC
j_call: TRBJ2-5
v_call: TRBV7-8
clone_size: few
d_call: TRBD2

cdr3_aa: CASSLIRYSRDRDDNEQFF
cdr3_nt: TGCGCCAGCAGCCTAATACGGTACAGCCGGGACAGGGACGACAATGAGCAGTTCTTC
j_call: TRBJ2-1
v_call: TRBV4-1
clone_size: -
d_call: TRBD1

cdr3_aa: CASSLILQETQYF
cdr3_nt: TGTGCCAGCAGCTTAATACTTCAAGAGACCCAGTACTTC
j_call: TRBJ2-5
v_call: TRBV7-8
clone_size: -
d_call: -

cdr3_aa: CASSLAGGGDIQYF
cdr3_nt: TGTGCCAGCAGCTTAGCGGGCGGGGGCGACATTCAGTACTTC
j_call: TRBJ2-4
v_call: TRBV7-6
clone_size: -
d_call: -

cdr3_aa: CASSRGQGPSYEQYF
cdr3_nt: TGCGCCAGCAGCCGAGGACAGGGCCCGTCCTACGAGCAGTACTTC
j_call: TRBJ2-7
v_call: TRBV4-3
clone_size: -
d_call: TRBD1

cdr3_aa: CASTGDRGRETQYF
cdr3_nt: TGTGCCAGCACCGGGGACAGGGGGCGAGAGACCCAGTACTTC
j_call: TRBJ2-5
v_call: TRBV28
clone_size: -
d_call: TRBD1

cdr3_aa: CATLLGTGNTIYF
cdr3_nt: TGTGCCACCCTACTAGGCACTGGAAACACCATATATTTT
j_call: TRBJ1-3
v_call: TRBV6-6
clone_size: -
d_call: -

cdr3_aa: CASSFGGIGDNEQFF
cdr3_nt: TGCGCCAGCAGCTTCGGGGGGATAGGGGACAATGAGCAGTTCTTC
j_call: TRBJ2-1
v_call: TRBV5-1
clone_size: -
d_call: TRBD2